The entry that follows covers one T cell receptor (beta chain) sequence. The antigen remains undetermined. Likely a read error: the CDR3 ends without its conserved phenylalanine or tryptophan. A constant-region primer primed TCR beta cDNA synthesis from about 0.55 ug of total RNA. Construction of TCR beta libraries relied on three successive nested multiplex PCR rounds employing slightly modified ARM-PCR. Use of TRBV1-TRBV30 forward primers with a C-beta reverse primer characterized the first two PCR rounds, which lasted 10 cycles each. TCRdb re-derived calls from the multiplex PCR reads in MiXCR, one entry per CDR3 protein. Of 250,000 to 350,000 distinct CDR3 sequences listed, around three fifths were seen once; the top ten hold about 15%. The source of the sample is a study of tumor-infiltrating lymphocytes in primary liver carcinoma. Study-wide results and caveats: Top-250-clone fractions were significantly higher in tumors than in blood (p = 0.039).

This CDR3 contains 16 residues. Germline CDR1 reads MGHRA; CDR2 reads YSYEKL. The ends were cut back, 1 base at V and 0 bases at J, with 12 bases in the middle. Unsorted whole blood supplied the blood RNA, and germline DNA was isolated too. This receptor was obtained from a woman aged 25 to 39 with primary liver carcinoma and hepatitis B virus infection. The chain carries TRBV4-1 and TRBJ1-2, with D unresolved. The specimen was peripheral blood. The CDR3 region is CASSQVVGLANYGYTL. CDR3 bases: TGCGCCAGCAGCCAAGTGGTTGGGTTAGCTAACTATGGCTACACCCTC.